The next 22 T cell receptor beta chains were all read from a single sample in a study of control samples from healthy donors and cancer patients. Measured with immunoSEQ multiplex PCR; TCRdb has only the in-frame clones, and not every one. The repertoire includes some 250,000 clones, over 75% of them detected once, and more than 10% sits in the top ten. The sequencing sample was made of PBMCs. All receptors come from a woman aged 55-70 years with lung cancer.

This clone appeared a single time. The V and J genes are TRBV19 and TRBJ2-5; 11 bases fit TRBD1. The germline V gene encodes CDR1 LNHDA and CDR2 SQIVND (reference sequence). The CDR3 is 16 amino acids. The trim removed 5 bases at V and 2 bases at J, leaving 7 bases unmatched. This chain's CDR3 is CASSVGQGALQETQYF. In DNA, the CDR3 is TGTGCCAGTAGTGTTGGACAGGGGGCGTTACAAGAGACCCAGTACTTC.

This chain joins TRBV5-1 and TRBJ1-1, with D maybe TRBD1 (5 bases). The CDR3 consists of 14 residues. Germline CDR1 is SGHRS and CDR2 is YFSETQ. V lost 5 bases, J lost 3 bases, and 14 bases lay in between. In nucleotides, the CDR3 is TGCGCCAGCAGTCCAGGGTCGGGGGACACTGAAGCTTTCTTT. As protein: CASSPGSGDTEAFF.

CDR3 bases: TGTGCCAGCAGCCCCAGGGGGATTAGCTCCTACAATGAGCAGTTCTTC. It specifies CASSPRGISSYNEQFF. The chain recombines TRBV2 with TRBJ2-1; 7 positions match TRBD1. The CDR3 contains 16 residues. The V gene's germline CDR1 is SNHLY and CDR2 FYNNEI. V lost 6 bases, J lost 0 bases, and 8 bases stayed unmatched.

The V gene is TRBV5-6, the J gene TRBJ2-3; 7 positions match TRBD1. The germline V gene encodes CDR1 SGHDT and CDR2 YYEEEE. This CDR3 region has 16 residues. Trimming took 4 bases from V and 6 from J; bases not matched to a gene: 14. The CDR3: CASSLRTGQIGDTQYF. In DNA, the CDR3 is TGTGCCAGCAGCCTTCGGACAGGCCAAATCGGTGATACGCAGTATTTT.

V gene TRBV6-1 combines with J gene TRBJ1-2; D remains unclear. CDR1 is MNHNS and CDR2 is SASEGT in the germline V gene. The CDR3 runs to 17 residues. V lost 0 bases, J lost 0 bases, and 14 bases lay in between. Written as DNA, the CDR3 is TGTGCCAGCAGTGAAGCGCTTAGAGGCAGACCTAACTATGGCTACACCTTC. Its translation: CASSEALRGRPNYGYTF.

CDR3 DNA sequence: TGTGCCAGCAGTTACTCCAGGGATCAGCCCCAGCATTTT. Its protein product is CASSYSRDQPQHF. The chain couples TRBV6-2 or TRBV6-3 to TRBJ1-5; possible D gene TRBD1, 5 bases. V was shortened by 0 bases and J by 5 bases, with 5 bases between the two germline ends. CDR1 and CDR2 (germline): MNHEY, SVGEGT. The CDR3 length is 13 residues.

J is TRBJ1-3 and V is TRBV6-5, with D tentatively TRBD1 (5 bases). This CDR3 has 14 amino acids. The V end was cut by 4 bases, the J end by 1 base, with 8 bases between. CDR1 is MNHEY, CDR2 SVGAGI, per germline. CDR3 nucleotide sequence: TGTGCCAGCAGTTGGGGGGGATCTGGAAACACCATATATTTT. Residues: CASSWGGSGNTIYF.

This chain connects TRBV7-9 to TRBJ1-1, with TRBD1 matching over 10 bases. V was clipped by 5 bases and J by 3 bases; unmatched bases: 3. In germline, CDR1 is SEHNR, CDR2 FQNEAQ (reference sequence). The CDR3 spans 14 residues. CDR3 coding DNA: TGTGCCAGCAGCGGGACAGGGGCGCACACTGAAGCTTTCTTT. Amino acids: CASSGTGAHTEAFF.

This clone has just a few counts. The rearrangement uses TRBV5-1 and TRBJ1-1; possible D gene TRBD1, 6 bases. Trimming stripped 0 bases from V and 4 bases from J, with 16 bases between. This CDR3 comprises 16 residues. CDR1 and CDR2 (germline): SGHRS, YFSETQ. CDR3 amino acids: CASSLDGTPQSTEAFF. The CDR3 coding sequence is TGCGCCAGCAGCTTGGACGGGACACCCCAGAGCACTGAAGCTTTCTTT.

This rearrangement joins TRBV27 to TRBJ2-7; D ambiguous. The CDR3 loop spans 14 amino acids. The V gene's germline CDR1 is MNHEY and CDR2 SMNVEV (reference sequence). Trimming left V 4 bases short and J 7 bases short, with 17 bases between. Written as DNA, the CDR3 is TGTGCCAGCAGTTCATCGGCCTTTAGCAGGGAGCAGTACTTC. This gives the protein CASSSSAFSREQYF.

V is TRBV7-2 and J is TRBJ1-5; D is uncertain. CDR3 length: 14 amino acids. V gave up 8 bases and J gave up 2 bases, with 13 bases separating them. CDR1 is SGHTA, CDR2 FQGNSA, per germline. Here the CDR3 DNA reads TGTGCCAGCGGTCTTCCCGGGGGCAATCAGCCCCAGCATTTT. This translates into CASGLPGGNQPQHF.

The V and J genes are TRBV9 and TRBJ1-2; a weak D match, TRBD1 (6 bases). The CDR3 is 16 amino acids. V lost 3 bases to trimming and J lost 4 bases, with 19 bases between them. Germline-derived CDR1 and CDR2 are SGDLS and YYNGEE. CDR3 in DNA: TGTGCCAGCAGCGACAGTCCCGGGACATTTTCCTATGGCTACACCTTC. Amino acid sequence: CASSDSPGTFSYGYTF.

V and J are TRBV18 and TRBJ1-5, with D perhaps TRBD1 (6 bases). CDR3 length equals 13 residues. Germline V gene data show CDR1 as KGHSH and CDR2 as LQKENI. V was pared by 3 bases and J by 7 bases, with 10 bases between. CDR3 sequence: CASSPDRIQPQHF. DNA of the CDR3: TGTGCCAGCTCACCCGACAGGATCCAGCCCCAGCATTTT.

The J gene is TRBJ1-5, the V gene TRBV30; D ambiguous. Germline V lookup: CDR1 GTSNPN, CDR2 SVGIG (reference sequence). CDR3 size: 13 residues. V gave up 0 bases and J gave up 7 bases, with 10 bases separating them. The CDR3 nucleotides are TGTGCCTGGAGTGTAATGATGGACCAGCCCCAGCATTTT. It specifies CAWSVMMDQPQHF.

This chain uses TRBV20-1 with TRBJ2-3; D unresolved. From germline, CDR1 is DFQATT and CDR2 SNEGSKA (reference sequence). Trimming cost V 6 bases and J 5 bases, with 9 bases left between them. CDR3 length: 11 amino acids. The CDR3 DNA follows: TGCAGTGCACAGAACAAAGATACGCAGTATTTT. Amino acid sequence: CSAQNKDTQYF.

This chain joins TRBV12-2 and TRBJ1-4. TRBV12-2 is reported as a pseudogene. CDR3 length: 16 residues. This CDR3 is CASRLAQGAEDEKLFF. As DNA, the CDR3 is TGTGCAAGTCGCTTAGCGCAGGGAGCCGAGGATGAAAAACTGTTTTTT.

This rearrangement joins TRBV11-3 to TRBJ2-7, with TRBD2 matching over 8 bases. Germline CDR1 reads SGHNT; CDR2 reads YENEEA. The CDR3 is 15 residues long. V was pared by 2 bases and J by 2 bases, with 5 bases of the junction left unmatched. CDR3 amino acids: CASSLTSGGPYEQYF. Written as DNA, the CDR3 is TGTGCCAGCAGCTTAACTAGCGGAGGCCCCTACGAGCAGTACTTC.

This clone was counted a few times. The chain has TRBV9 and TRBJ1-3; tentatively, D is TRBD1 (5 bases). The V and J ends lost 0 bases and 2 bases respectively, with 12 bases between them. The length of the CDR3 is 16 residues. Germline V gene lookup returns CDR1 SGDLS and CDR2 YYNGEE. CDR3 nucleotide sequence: TGTGCCAGCAGCGTAGGAGGCAGGGCGGCTGGAAACACCATATATTTT. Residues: CASSVGGRAAGNTIYF.

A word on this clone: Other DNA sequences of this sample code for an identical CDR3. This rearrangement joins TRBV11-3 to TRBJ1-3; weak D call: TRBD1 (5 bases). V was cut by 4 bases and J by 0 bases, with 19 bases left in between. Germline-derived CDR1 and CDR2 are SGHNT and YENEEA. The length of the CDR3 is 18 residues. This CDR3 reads CASSSTSGHNLSGNTIYF. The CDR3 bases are TGTGCCAGCAGCTCAACTTCAGGACACAACCTCTCTGGAAACACCATATATTTT. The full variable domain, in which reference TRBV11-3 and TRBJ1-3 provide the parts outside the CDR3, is EAGVVQSPRYKIIEKKQPVAFWCNPISGHNTLYWYLQNLGQGPELLIRYENEEAVDDSQLPKDRFSAERLKGVDSTLKIQPAELGDSAVYLCASSSTSGHNLSGNTIYFGEGSWLTVV.

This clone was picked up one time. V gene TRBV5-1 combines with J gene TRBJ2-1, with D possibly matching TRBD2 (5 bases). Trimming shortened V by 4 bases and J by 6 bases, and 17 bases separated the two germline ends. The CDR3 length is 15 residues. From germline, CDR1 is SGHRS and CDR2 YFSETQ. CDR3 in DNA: TGCGCCAGCAGCGTCCTACTAGAGGTAGGCAATGAGCAGTTCTTC. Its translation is CASSVLLEVGNEQFF.

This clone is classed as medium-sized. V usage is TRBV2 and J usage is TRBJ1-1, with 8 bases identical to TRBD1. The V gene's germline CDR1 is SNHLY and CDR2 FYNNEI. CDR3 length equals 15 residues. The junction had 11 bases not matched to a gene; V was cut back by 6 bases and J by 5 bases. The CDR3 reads CASSAALDRETEAFF. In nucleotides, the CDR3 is TGTGCCAGCAGCGCCGCCCTGGACAGGGAAACTGAAGCTTTCTTT.

Here the CDR3 DNA reads TGTGCCGCGAAGGGGGTGAATAGCAATCAGCCCCAGCATTTT. Encoded protein: CAAKGVNSNQPQHF. The V and J genes are TRBV10-3 and TRBJ1-5, with D maybe TRBD1 (6 bases). This CDR3 contains 14 residues. Trimming removed 11 bases at V and 0 bases at J, with 14 bases between. Germline loops: CDR1 ENHRY, CDR2 SYGVKD.